This T cell receptor (beta chain) was observed in a study of shared clonotypes between healthy human individuals (dated by TCRdb to about 2020). About the investigation overall: A few men and a couple of women, aged 18 to 49 years, made up the cohort. For each donor, CD4 naive and CD4 memory were each given three plates, CD8 naive was given two plates, and CD8 memory was given one plate. To estimate repertoire size and how much clonotype sharing occurs between individuals, the study deeply sequenced the blood TCR repertoires of roughly 5 healthy adults. Libraries were prepared and TCR repertoires were sequenced by different laboratories using diverse techniques, in order to increase sequencing depth and limit assay-specific biases. Between about 0.9 and 9 billion PBMCs per donor were obtained by leukapheresis.

The donors were healthy, HIV-negative adults who had no recently reported acute infections or vaccinations. Every donor was a Caucasian adult living in Nashville, Tennessee, USA. CD4+ T cells were enriched by magnetic negative selection, after which naive cells were positively selected on CD45RA and the negative fraction was taken as the memory subset. After blood collection by leukapheresis, PBMCs were isolated using Ficoll-Histopaque density gradient centrifugation and then cryopreserved in the vapor phase of liquid nitrogen. Analytical flow cytometry was used to check the purity and quantity of every magnetically sorted T cell population. Each sorted fraction had its genomic DNA isolated and then quantified by UV absorbance on a Nanodrop 2000c. About this clone itself: What this receptor recognizes is not known. Per-nucleotide qualities are absent, and no much larger clonotype sits a single base away.

Beyond this particular receptor, the publication reports: Pairwise subsampling indicated that sequencing depth was expected to affect the degree of clonotype sharing among donors. Larger estimated clonotype richness was generally found for naive subsets than for memory subsets. Incomplete sequencing was indicated by rarefaction of sorted-subset datasets, despite the large sequencing depth. Compared with non-shared clonotypes, the clonotypes found in all four sorted-subset donors had higher generation probabilities. Sampling was limited to blood, and TCR repertoires in tissue likely differ from TCR repertoires in blood. About 5% of naive CD4, around 3.5% of naive CD8, roughly 2.4% of memory CD4, and 0.35% to 0.4% of memory CD8 clonotypes were shared across four donors. The genetic and exposure-history diversity represented was limited by the small number of donors.

Using the deep immunoSEQ assay, multiplex PCR amplified TCR CDR3 regions from genomic DNA. Extracted genomic DNA from each cell subset was distributed evenly across all wells of several immunoSEQ 96-well plates, and each plate was treated as a replicate. For sorted subsets, 200 ng of genomic DNA, equivalent to some 33,000 T cell genomes, went into each replicate PCR. Purified libraries were measured with a Qubit 3.0 fluorometer, size-checked on a Bioanalyzer 2100, and measured again with the KAPA Library Quantification kit. Every immunoSEQ 96-well plate was sequenced on a separate single-read 150-cycle Illumina NextSeq 550 flow cell. Turning to the authors' computational methods: Because the immunoSEQ output held only junctional sequences and lacked quality scores, the filtering could not match the filtering applied to full-length reads. Sequences were annotated with PyIR, a Python wrapper for IgBLAST v1.9, using IMGT germline references to assign V/J genes and CDR3. Reads with weak V/J assignments (E-value above 1e-6), missing CDR3, stop codons, out-of-frame junctions, or ambiguous translated residues were removed. V3J clonotypes were defined as sequences sharing an identical inferred V gene, J gene, and CDR3 amino acid sequence. Percentage overlap between repertoires was calculated by dividing the number of shared unique clonotypes by the size of the smaller repertoire. RTK rarefaction, the Chao1 estimator, and Recon v2.1 estimates of unobserved clonotypes were used to assess repertoire richness. Generation probabilities for all TCRbeta clonotypes obtained by the gDNA method from a few donors were computed using OLGA. What TCRdb holds here is the immuneACCESS table cut down to in-frame rearrangements. Part of the clones is not present; checked against another copy, under half of the missing clones reflect an unresolved V gene, and the others are unexplained. V and J calls and clone size come straight from that table; D and trimming were deduced from the DNA. This sample holds 1 million to 1.2 million clones; approximately 80% were observed only once. The ten largest account for 0.7% to 0.95% of the sample.

Trimming removed 3 bases from V and 8 bases from J, leaving 20 bases between the germline ends. Reading the germline V gene gives CDR1 SGDLS and CDR2 YYNGEE. The CDR3 covers 15 residues, taking in both the cysteine and the phenylalanine. Kept here is only the CDR3 DNA, which spans 45 bases and is read in frame from base 1. The receptor was derived from a man between 18 and 29 years old in good health. Some clones in this sample may be carry-over from other donors' samples. The rearranged chain carries TRBV9 and TRBJ1-2; confidence is insufficient to name the D gene. Sequenced: memory CD4+ T cells from PBMCs. The sample's cell subset or site, from its label and the paper: CD45RA-negative fraction. The DNA sequence follows: TGTGCCAGCAGCGAGACGCCTAACTATTTGGGCGGCTACACCTTC. Translation gives CASSETPNYLGGYTF.